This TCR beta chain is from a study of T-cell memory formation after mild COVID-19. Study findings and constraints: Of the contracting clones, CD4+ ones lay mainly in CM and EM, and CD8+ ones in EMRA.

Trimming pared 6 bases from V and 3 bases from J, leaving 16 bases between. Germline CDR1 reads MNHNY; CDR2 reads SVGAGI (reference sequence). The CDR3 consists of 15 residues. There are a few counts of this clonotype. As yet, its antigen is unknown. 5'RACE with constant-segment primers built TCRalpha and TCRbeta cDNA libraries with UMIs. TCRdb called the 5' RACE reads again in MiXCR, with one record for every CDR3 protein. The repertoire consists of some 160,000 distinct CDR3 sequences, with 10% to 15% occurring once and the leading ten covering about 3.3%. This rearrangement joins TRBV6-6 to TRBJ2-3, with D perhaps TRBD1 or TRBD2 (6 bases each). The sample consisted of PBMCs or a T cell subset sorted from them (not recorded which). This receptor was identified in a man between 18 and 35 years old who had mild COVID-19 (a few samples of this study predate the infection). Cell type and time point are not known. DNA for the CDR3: TGTGCCAGCAGCCAGAGGGGGGTTCGGACAGATACGCAGTATTTT. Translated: CASSQRGVRTDTQYF.